This T cell receptor (beta chain) was captured in a study of cytomegalovirus exposure and HLA in healthy donors. Study findings and constraints: With later analysis, a missense DCLRE1C variant became linked to TCR beta V- and J-gene trimming.

On this clone: The antigen remains unidentified.

The PCR was carried out with 60 Vbeta primers and 13 Jbeta primers. The method was immunoSEQ multiplex PCR; TCRdb's version includes in-frame clones alone and lacks a portion of them. The table records approximately 150,000 clones, roughly 80% of them present only once. Germline CDR1 MNHEY, CDR2 SVGAGI. The CDR3 length is 14 residues. V lost 7 bases, J lost 7 bases, and 16 bases lay in between. V is TRBV6-5 and J is TRBJ2-2; D is perhaps TRBD1 (6 bases). The clonotype was recovered from a man aged 25 to 40 in good health and CMV-seronegative. Sequencing was performed on PBMCs. For the CDR3, the DNA is TGTGCCAGCACCGAACAGGGTTCGGGCGGGGAGCTGTTTTTT. Encoded protein: CASTEQGSGGELFF.